These T cell receptor beta chains were read from a single sample in a study of blood T cells in healthy people across ages. TCRdb fed the 5' RACE reads into MiXCR, producing one record per CDR3 protein. The table records about 580,000 distinct CDR3 sequences, 40% to 50% of them present only once. The sample was blood. These receptors all come from a man older than 75 in good health. CDR3s include the opening cysteine and the closing phenylalanine or tryptophan. A D gene is named only where the DNA matches it firmly. A clone size is listed for some rows: how often the clone was seen (once, few, many), or a class if it is expanded.

v_call	cdr3_length	d_call	j_call	clone_size	cdr3_aa	cdr3_nt
TRBV7-2	13	.	TRBJ2-3	few	CASNPAQSDTQYF	TGTGCCAGCAACCCCGCTCAGTCGGATACGCAGTATTTT
TRBV20-1	15	.	TRBJ2-7	.	CSAAWTLSNSYEQYF	TGCAGTGCTGCCTGGACACTCAGCAACTCCTACGAGCAGTACTTC
TRBV20-1	14	.	TRBJ2-4	few	CSASYDGQGNIQYF	TGCAGTGCTAGTTACGATGGGCAGGGCAACATTCAGTACTTC
TRBV20-1	14	.	TRBJ1-2	.	CGAPVTGLGAGYTF	TGCGGTGCTCCAGTGACCGGATTGGGAGCTGGCTACACCTTC
TRBV24-1	16	TRBD1	TRBJ2-1	.	CATSGGRDRGLNEQFF	TGTGCCACCAGTGGAGGTAGGGACAGGGGCTTGAATGAGCAGTTCTTC
TRBV12-3/TRBV12-4	15	TRBD1	TRBJ1-6	.	CASSTDRFGTSPLHF	TGTGCCAGCAGCACGGACAGGTTCGGGACTTCACCCCTCCACTTT
TRBV7-8	18	.	TRBJ2-6	once	CASSRIQGHLSGANVLTF	TGTGCCAGCAGCCGGATACAGGGTCACCTCTCTGGGGCCAACGTCCTGACTTTC
TRBV9	15	TRBD1	TRBJ2-7	.	CASSEGTGSTYEQYF	TGTGCCAGCAGCGAAGGGACAGGGAGTACCTACGAGCAGTACTTC
TRBV10-3	13	.	TRBJ1-2	.	CAISESAWDGYTF	TGTGCCATCAGTGAGTCTGCCTGGGATGGCTACACCTTC
TRBV28	12	.	TRBJ2-1	few	CASSSAGGEQFF	TGTGCCAGCAGCTCCGCTGGGGGTGAGCAGTTCTTC
TRBV7-2	18	.	TRBJ2-6	few	CASSLYGTARSGANVLTF	TGTGCCAGCAGCTTATATGGGACCGCTAGATCTGGGGCCAACGTCCTGACTTTC
TRBV7-2	17	TRBD1	TRBJ2-3	.	CASSPLGGRGRIDTQYF	TGTGCCAGCAGTCCCTTAGGTGGCAGGGGGCGGATAGATACGCAGTATTTT
TRBV6-1	13	TRBD1	TRBJ2-1	.	CASSEIGTVEQFF	TGTGCCAGCAGTGAAATAGGGACAGTAGAGCAGTTCTTC
TRBV6-2/TRBV6-3	12	.	TRBJ2-7	.	CASAVQVYEQYF	TGTGCCAGCGCCGTACAAGTGTACGAGCAGTACTTC
TRBV9	14	.	TRBJ1-1	.	CVSSARNGDTEAFF	TGTGTCAGCAGCGCCCGGAACGGGGACACTGAAGCTTTCTTT
TRBV30	13	.	TRBJ1-2	.	CAWGVQGYYGYTF	TGTGCCTGGGGGGTGCAGGGGTACTATGGCTACACCTTC
TRBV7-2	14	.	TRBJ1-5	.	CASSPLGEVQPQHF	TGTGCCAGCAGCCCTCTCGGGGAGGTTCAGCCCCAGCATTTT
TRBV5-1	13	TRBD1	TRBJ2-7	few	CASSFGTGTEQYF	TGCGCCAGCAGCTTCGGGACAGGTACCGAGCAGTACTTC
TRBV29-1	11	.	TRBJ2-7	.	CSGGSIYEQYF	TGCAGCGGGGGGTCGATTTACGAGCAGTACTTC
TRBV12-3/TRBV12-4	15	.	TRBJ1-2	many	CASSLAPPSVYGCTF	TGTGCCAGCAGTTTAGCCCCCCCCTCGGTCTATGGCTGCACCTTC
TRBV20-1	12	.	TRBJ1-3	.	CSAQTPGNTIYF	TGCAGTGCCCAAACCCCGGGAAACACCATATATTTT
TRBV9	14	.	TRBJ2-5	few	CASSVGPLQETQYF	TGTGCCAGCAGCGTAGGCCCTCTTCAAGAGACCCAGTACTTC
TRBV4-3	16	.	TRBJ2-2	few	CASSYGTSANTGELFF	TGCGCCAGCAGCTACGGGACAAGCGCGAACACCGGGGAGCTGTTTTTT
TRBV6-6	13	.	TRBJ2-5	few	CASSDSKAETQYF	TGTGCCAGCAGTGACTCGAAGGCGGAGACCCAGTACTTC
TRBV12-3/TRBV12-4	12	.	TRBJ1-1	few	CASSLGTGEAFF	TGTGCCAGCAGTTTGGGGACCGGTGAAGCTTTCTTT
TRBV6-5	14	TRBD2	TRBJ2-5	many	CASSPGLAKETQYF	TGTGCCAGCAGTCCGGGACTAGCGAAAGAGACCCAGTACTTC
TRBV6-5	14	.	TRBJ1-2	many	CASRHTAPNYGYTF	TGTGCCAGCAGACATACAGCGCCAAACTATGGCTACACCTTC
TRBV20-1	17	.	TRBJ2-1	.	CSASPLGLAVAYDEQFF	TGCAGTGCTAGTCCCCTAGGGCTAGCCGTTGCCTACGATGAGCAGTTCTTC
TRBV18	15	TRBD1	TRBJ1-5	.	CASSLLEGANQPQHF	TGTGCCAGCTCCCTACTGGAGGGGGCTAATCAGCCCCAGCATTTT
TRBV20-1	15	.	TRBJ2-3	.	CSARGVGGKADTQYF	TGCAGTGCTAGGGGGGTGGGGGGCAAGGCAGATACGCAGTATTTT
TRBV6-2/TRBV6-3	13	.	TRBJ2-1	.	CASTDGEHNEQFF	TGTGCCAGCACCGACGGGGAACACAATGAGCAGTTCTTC
TRBV11-3	15	.	TRBJ2-5	few	CASSLRGGSRETQYF	TGTGCCAGCAGCCTCCGTGGAGGGTCAAGGGAGACCCAGTACTTC
TRBV6-1	12	TRBD1	TRBJ1-1	.	CASTKQGTEAFF	TGTGCCAGCACTAAACAGGGGACTGAAGCTTTCTTT
TRBV6-2/TRBV6-3	17	.	TRBJ2-4	.	CASADPGTPGAKNIQYF	TGTGCCAGCGCAGACCCGGGCACCCCAGGGGCCAAAAACATTCAGTACTTC
TRBV4-3	17	.	TRBJ2-3	.	CASSQSSLRAATDTQYF	TGCGCCAGCAGCCAGAGTTCGTTACGAGCGGCCACAGATACGCAGTATTTT
TRBV4-3	14	.	TRBJ1-6	.	CASSQAGANSPLHF	TGCGCCAGCAGCCAAGCCGGGGCCAATTCACCCCTCCACTTT
TRBV11-1	14	TRBD1	TRBJ2-7	.	CASSLSDRGHEQYF	TGTGCCAGCAGCTTAAGTGACAGGGGCCACGAGCAGTACTTC
TRBV28	13	.	TRBJ1-5	.	CAKAGYSNQPQHF	TGTGCCAAGGCAGGTTATAGCAATCAGCCCCAGCATTTT
TRBV2	15	TRBD1	TRBJ1-2	many	CASRDPGQGDYGYTF	TGTGCCAGCAGAGACCCGGGACAGGGGGACTATGGCTACACCTTC
TRBV20-1	15	.	TRBJ2-5	.	CSAPRRTVTEETQYF	TGCAGTGCCCCCAGAAGGACAGTTACGGAAGAGACCCAGTACTTC
TRBV4-2	15	TRBD2	TRBJ2-1	.	CASSPVMAGGNEQFF	TGTGCCAGCAGCCCCGTTATGGCGGGAGGCAATGAGCAGTTCTTC
TRBV9	14	.	TRBJ2-7	.	CASSVSDNSYEQYF	TGTGCCAGCAGCGTTTCTGACAACTCCTACGAGCAGTACTTC
TRBV27	13	.	TRBJ1-1	.	CASSFLWNTEAFF	TGTGCCAGCAGTTTCCTCTGGAACACTGAAGCTTTCTTT
TRBV20-1	16	TRBD2	TRBJ2-1	.	CSASTPSGSAYNEQFF	TGCAGTGCTAGTACCCCTAGCGGGAGCGCCTACAATGAGCAGTTCTTC
TRBV7-3	16	.	TRBJ2-3	.	CASSLRGTSNTDTQYF	TGTGCCAGCAGCTTACGAGGGACTTCGAACACAGATACGCAGTATTTT
TRBV18	13	.	TRBJ1-1	.	CASSPLGGIEAFF	TGTGCCAGCTCACCCCTGGGAGGCATTGAAGCTTTCTTT
TRBV7-2	12	.	TRBJ2-7	.	CASSPGCNEQYF	TGTGCCAGCAGCCCAGGGTGTAACGAGCAGTACTTC
TRBV9	15	.	TRBJ2-7	few	CASSVGQLSSYEQYF	TGTGCCAGCAGCGTAGGACAGCTGAGCTCCTACGAGCAGTACTTC
TRBV7-2	15	.	TRBJ2-7	.	CASSLSGGGAYEQYF	TGTGCCAGCAGCTTATCCGGCGGAGGCGCCTACGAGCAGTACTTC
TRBV7-2	15	TRBD1	TRBJ1-1	.	CASSFTGGWNTEAFF	TGTGCCAGCAGCTTTACAGGGGGTTGGAACACTGAAGCTTTCTTT
TRBV7-7	15	TRBD2	TRBJ2-1	once	CASSPGLAGLDEQFF	TGTGCTAGCAGCCCGGGACTAGCGGGGTTGGATGAGCAGTTCTTC
TRBV6-2/TRBV6-3	18	TRBD2	TRBJ2-1	few	CASSAKFGRAGGRDEQFF	TGTGCCAGTTCCGCGAAGTTTGGTCGTGCGGGGGGGCGGGATGAGCAGTTCTTC
TRBV5-1	17	.	TRBJ2-1	.	CASSLVVGPPPYNEQFF	TGCGCCAGCAGCTTGGTAGTGGGGCCACCTCCCTACAATGAGCAGTTCTTC
TRBV7-7	16	.	TRBJ2-1	.	CASSLSSASSYNEQFF	TGTGCTAGCAGCTTGTCAAGCGCGAGCTCCTACAATGAGCAGTTCTTC
TRBV14	11	TRBD2	TRBJ2-1	few	CASSSGTEQFF	TGTGCCAGCTCGAGCGGGACTGAGCAGTTCTTC
TRBV20-1	13	.	TRBJ2-5	.	CSARWDFEETQYF	TGCAGTGCTAGATGGGACTTCGAAGAGACCCAGTACTTC
TRBV4-1	14	TRBD1	TRBJ1-1	.	CASSQGNRGTEAFF	TGCGCCAGCAGCCAGGGGAACAGGGGCACTGAAGCTTTCTTT
TRBV7-3	12	.	TRBJ2-7	.	CASSPTLYEQYF	TGTGCCAGCAGCCCCACTCTCTACGAGCAGTACTTC
TRBV6-6	15	TRBD1	TRBJ2-2	few	CASLLGQKNTGELFF	TGTGCCAGCCTCCTGGGACAGAAGAACACCGGGGAGCTGTTTTTT
TRBV9	14	TRBD1	TRBJ2-7	once	CASSAGGVSYEQYF	TGTGCCAGCAGCGCAGGGGGTGTCTCCTACGAGCAGTACTTC